This T cell receptor beta chain originates from a study of blood T cell repertoires in COVID-19. Only in-frame clones appear in the TCRdb table, and some are missing; sequencing was by immunoSEQ multiplex PCR. The profile shows some 320,000 clones, roughly 88% of them singletons. The V gene lost 0 bases and the J gene lost 1 base, with 25 bases spanning the gap. CDR3 length: 21 residues. Germline CDR1 is LGHDT and CDR2 is YNNKEL (reference sequence). This clone is a singleton in its sample. The material sequenced was peripheral blood. The rearrangement links TRBV3-1 (or the pseudogene TRBV3-2) to TRBJ1-5; D is uncertain. The TCR comes from a woman in her 30s who had recovered from COVID-19. CDR3 in amino acids: CASSQDYALLRRAVSNQPQHF. In nucleotides, the CDR3 is TGTGCCAGCAGCCAAGATTACGCGCTCTTAAGGAGGGCGGTCAGCAATCAGCCCCAGCATTTT.